One sample yielded the 16 T cell receptor beta chains listed below, sequenced in a study of identifying expanded T cells in peripheral blood. The data were produced by immunoSEQ multiplex PCR, yet TCRdb's version contains in-frame clones alone and is incomplete. The sample records about 110,000 clones, around 89% being singletons. The sample comprised blood. These receptors came from a person aged 18-69 years in good health.

This clone was picked up one time. The chain uses TRBV4-2 and TRBJ2-7; TRBD1 is a possible D gene (5 bases). The CDR3 has 14 residues. The V gene's germline CDR1 is LGHNA and CDR2 YNFKEQ. V shed 3 bases and J shed 7 bases, with 16 bases lying between them. The CDR3 sequence: CASSQPGSRQEQYF. CDR3 in DNA: TGTGCCAGCAGCCAGCCGGGCTCCCGACAGGAGCAGTACTTC.

This sequence joins TRBV5-1 and TRBJ1-1, with 8 positions matching TRBD1. The CDR3 extends over 14 amino acids. Trimming took 5 bases from V and 0 from J; bases not matched to a gene: 3. The germline V gene encodes CDR1 SGHRS and CDR2 YFSETQ. The chain's CDR3 is CASRPDRVNTEAFF. The CDR3 DNA reads as TGCGCCAGCAGACCGGACAGGGTGAACACTGAAGCTTTCTTT.

J is TRBJ2-3 and V is TRBV18, with TRBD1 as a possible D gene (5 bases). The CDR3 length is 14 residues. V was clipped by 3 bases and J by 8 bases, with 15 bases between them. Germline assignment: CDR1 KGHSH and CDR2 LQKENI. The CDR3: CASSPPPGQGTQYF. The CDR3 DNA follows: TGTGCCAGCTCACCTCCCCCAGGACAAGGTACGCAGTATTTT.

The chain links TRBV7-8 to TRBJ1-1; 7 nucleotides match TRBD1. The CDR3 has 20 amino acids. J was trimmed by 4 bases and V by 4 bases; bases with no gene match: 24. Per the germline V gene, CDR1 is SGHVS and CDR2 is FQNEAQ. The DNA for the CDR3 is TGTGCCAGCAGCTCAATAGTCCGGTTTAGGAGGGGGCCGAACGGCACTGAAGCTTTCTTT. Amino acids: CASSSIVRFRRGPNGTEAFF.

The CDR3, as DNA: TGTGCCAGCAGGACGGCCGGAGGGACCGGGGAGCTGTTTTTT. Translating gives CASRTAGGTGELFF. The rearrangement links TRBV6-5 to TRBJ2-2, with TRBD2 as a possible D gene (6 bases). Trimming took off 6 bases at V and 5 bases at J, with 13 bases between the two ends. Germline V CDR1 and CDR2: MNHEY, SVGAGI. The CDR3 is made up of 14 amino acids.

This sequence joins TRBV7-2 and TRBJ2-3; the D gene could be TRBD1 or TRBD2 (5 bases each). The germline V gene encodes CDR1 SGHTA and CDR2 FQGNSA. The CDR3 extends over 16 amino acids. With 3 bases removed from V and 0 bases from J, the gap between germline ends came to 13 bases. Here the CDR3 reads CASSFIGGGSTDTQYF. The CDR3 DNA sequence: TGTGCCAGCAGCTTCATTGGTGGGGGTAGCACAGATACGCAGTATTTT. Drawing the rest from reference TRBV7-2 and TRBJ2-3, the complete variable domain is GAGVSQSPSNKVTEKGKDVELRCDPISGHTALYWYRQSLGQGLEFLIYFQGNSAPDKSGLPSDRFSAERTGGSVSTLTIQRTQQEDSAVYLCASSFIGGGSTDTQYFGPGTRLTVL.

The rearrangement uses TRBV4-1 and TRBJ1-1, with D possibly TRBD1 on 6 matching bases. The CDR3 has 18 amino acids. The V gene lost 2 bases and the J gene lost 1 base, with 20 bases spanning the gap. Germline values: CDR1 MGHRA, CDR2 YSYEKL. The CDR3 is CASSQQPPSDRTNTEAFF. The CDR3 DNA reads as TGCGCCAGCAGCCAACAACCGCCCTCAGACAGGACGAACACTGAAGCTTTCTTT.

This clone was recorded only once. The chain joins TRBV5-6 to TRBJ2-7; 10 nucleotides agree with TRBD1. The CDR3 loop spans 14 amino acids. With V trimmed by 0 bases and J by 5 bases, 2 bases remained unmatched. The germline gives CDR1 SGHDT, CDR2 YYEEEE. The chain's CDR3 is CASSLAGTGDEQYF. CDR3 bases: TGTGCCAGCAGCTTGGCCGGGACAGGGGACGAGCAGTACTTC.

J is TRBJ2-1 and V is TRBV5-3, with D unclear. TRBV5-3 is sorted into the ORF group, with uncertain function. V lost 2 bases to trimming and J lost 10 bases, with 7 bases between them. CDR3 size: 11 residues. CDR3 amino acids: CARSFHQEQFF. The CDR3 bases are TGTGCCAGAAGCTTTCATCAGGAGCAGTTCTTC.

J is TRBJ1-5 and V is TRBV27; 10 positions agree with TRBD1. This CDR3 is built from 14 residues. Germline CDR1 and CDR2: MNHEY and SMNVEV (reference sequence). After removal of 6 bases from V and 7 bases from J, the junction contained 6 bases not matched to a gene. The CDR3 DNA follows: TGTGCCAGCAGCCACGGGACAGGGGTCCAGCCCCAGCATTTT. It encodes CASSHGTGVQPQHF.

The chain carries TRBV7-2 and TRBJ1-1; D unresolved. This CDR3 comprises 15 residues. The V gene lost 2 bases and the J gene lost 1 base, with 11 bases spanning the gap. Looked up from germline, CDR1 is SGHTA and CDR2 is FQGNSA. The CDR3 DNA is TGTGCCAGCAGCTTAATAGGCGGCGAGAACACTGAAGCTTTCTTT. Translation: CASSLIGGENTEAFF.

The chain carries TRBV19 and TRBJ2-7; possibly TRBD1 or TRBD2 for D (5 bases each). Per the germline V gene, CDR1 is LNHDA and CDR2 is SQIVND (reference sequence). V was pared by 4 bases and J by 0 bases, with 16 bases between. The CDR3 totals 16 residues. The CDR3 region is CASSRTMGRSSYEQYF. CDR3 DNA sequence: TGTGCCAGTAGTAGGACGATGGGACGGAGCTCCTACGAGCAGTACTTC.

The rearrangement links TRBV18 to TRBJ2-5; TRBD1 is a possible D gene (6 bases). The germline gives CDR1 KGHSH, CDR2 LQKENI. CDR3 length equals 15 residues. The ends were cut back, 5 bases at V and 4 bases at J, with 17 bases in the middle. The CDR3 nucleotides read TGTGCCAGCTCAAGGGGCAGGGGACGAGGAGAGACCCAGTACTTC. Translation: CASSRGRGRGETQYF.

This sequence joins TRBV30 and TRBJ2-1; no firm D call. The CDR3 loop spans 15 amino acids. Trimming pared 6 bases from V and 8 bases from J, leaving 23 bases between. The germline V gene has CDR1 GTSNPN and CDR2 SVGIG (reference sequence). The CDR3 sequence: CACGFLGPSNHEQFF. For the CDR3, the DNA is TGTGCCTGCGGATTCCTAGGACCCAGTAATCATGAGCAGTTCTTC. Full variable domain (missing parts from reference TRBV30 and TRBJ2-1): SQTIHQWPATLVQPVGSPLSLECTVEGTSNPNLYWYRQAAGRGLQLLFYSVGIGQISSEVPQNLSASRPQDRQFILSSKKLLLSDSGFYLCACGFLGPSNHEQFFGPGTRLTVL.

The rearrangement joins TRBV18 to TRBJ2-7; the D gene could be TRBD1 or TRBD2 (5 bases each). Germline CDR1 is KGHSH and CDR2 is LQKENI. Trimming pared 5 bases from V and 1 base from J, leaving 9 bases between. The CDR3 runs 13 residues. In nucleotides, the CDR3 is TGTGCCAGCTCATCGGGGACGTCCTACGAGCAGTACTTC. Amino acids: CASSSGTSYEQYF.

The chain combines TRBV9 with TRBJ1-2; D uncertain. V shed 4 bases and J shed 3 bases, with 10 bases lying between them. The CDR3 runs 13 residues. CDR1 SGDLS and CDR2 YYNGEE come from the germline V gene. The CDR3 DNA is TGTGCCAGCAGCTATAATGGGGACTATGGCTACACCTTC. It specifies CASSYNGDYGYTF.